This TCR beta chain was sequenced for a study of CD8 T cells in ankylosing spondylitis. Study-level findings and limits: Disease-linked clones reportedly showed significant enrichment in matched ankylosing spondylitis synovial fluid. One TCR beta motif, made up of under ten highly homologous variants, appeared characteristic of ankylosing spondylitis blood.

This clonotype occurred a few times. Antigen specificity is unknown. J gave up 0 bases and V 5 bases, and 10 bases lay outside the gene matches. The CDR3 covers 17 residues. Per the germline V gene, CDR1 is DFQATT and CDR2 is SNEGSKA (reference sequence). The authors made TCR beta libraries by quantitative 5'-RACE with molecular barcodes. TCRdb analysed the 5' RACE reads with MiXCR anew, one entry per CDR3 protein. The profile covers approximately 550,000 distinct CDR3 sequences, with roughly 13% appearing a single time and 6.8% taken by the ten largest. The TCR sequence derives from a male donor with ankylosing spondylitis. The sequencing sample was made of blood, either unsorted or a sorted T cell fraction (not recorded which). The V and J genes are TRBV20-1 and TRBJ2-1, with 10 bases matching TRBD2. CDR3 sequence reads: CSAFRTSGGSSYNEQFF. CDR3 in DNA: TGCAGTGCTTTCCGGACTAGCGGAGGTAGCTCCTACAATGAGCAGTTCTTC.